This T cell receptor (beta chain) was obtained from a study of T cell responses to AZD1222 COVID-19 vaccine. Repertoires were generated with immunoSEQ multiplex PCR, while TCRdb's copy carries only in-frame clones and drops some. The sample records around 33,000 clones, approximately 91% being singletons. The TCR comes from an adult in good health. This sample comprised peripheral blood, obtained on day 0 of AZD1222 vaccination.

The CDR3 region has the DNA TGTGCCAGCAGTTTAACAGGGGCTCATTCACCCCTCCACTTT. Translating it yields CASSLTGAHSPLHF. This chain links TRBV27 with TRBJ1-6, with TRBD1 matching over 7 bases. The ends lost 2 bases at V and 8 bases at J; junction bases unmatched: 3. The CDR3 totals 14 residues. Germline CDR1 MNHEY, CDR2 SMNVEV (reference sequence).